These T cell receptor beta chains were read from a single sample in a study of shared clonotypes between healthy human individuals. The data were produced by immunoSEQ multiplex PCR, yet TCRdb's version contains in-frame clones alone and is incomplete. The sample consists of some 2.3 million clones, approximately 95% of them appearing once. The sequenced sample was naive CD4+ T cells from PBMCs. Receptors were obtained from a man between 18 and 29 years old in good health. Some clones in this sample may be carry-over from other donors' samples. The CDR3 runs from the conserved cysteine through the conserved F or W. A D gene is named only where the DNA matches it firmly. The size field is filled for only some rows; it gives once, few, many or a size class.

v_gene	j_gene	abundance	d_gene	CDR3aa	CDR3nt
TRBV20-1	TRBJ2-5	-	-	CSAGRETQYF	TGCAGTGCTGGCCGGGAGACCCAGTACTTC
TRBV28	TRBJ2-7	-	TRBD1	CASSPRQGSWPYEQYF	TGTGCCAGCAGTCCCCGACAGGGAAGTTGGCCCTACGAGCAGTACTTC
TRBV2	TRBJ1-1	-	TRBD1	CASRDTGATNTEAFF	TGTGCCAGCAGAGATACAGGGGCTACGAACACTGAAGCTTTCTTT
TRBV27	TRBJ2-5	-	-	CASSLSPYGQETQYF	TGTGCCAGCAGTTTATCGCCCTACGGTCAAGAGACCCAGTACTTC
TRBV7-9	TRBJ2-7	-	-	CASSFSTYEQYF	TGTGCCAGCAGCTTCTCCACCTACGAGCAGTACTTC
TRBV6-5	TRBJ1-6	-	-	CASSYSMGSYNSPLHF	TGTGCCAGCAGTTACTCTATGGGCTCCTATAATTCACCCCTCCACTTT
TRBV30	TRBJ2-1	-	TRBD2	CAWKLGLAGINEQFF	TGTGCCTGGAAGTTAGGTCTAGCGGGCATCAATGAGCAGTTCTTC
TRBV5-8	TRBJ2-7	once	TRBD2	CASSWTSWEQYF	TGTGCCAGCAGCTGGACTAGCTGGGAGCAGTACTTC
TRBV15	TRBJ2-2	once	-	CATSRERLVTGELFF	TGTGCCACCAGCAGGGAGCGTCTAGTCACCGGGGAGCTGTTTTTT
TRBV7-3	TRBJ2-2	-	-	CASSPTPGIGTGELFF	TGTGCCAGCAGCCCAACCCCAGGGATAGGTACCGGGGAGCTGTTTTTT
TRBV5-6	TRBJ2-7	-	-	CASSLARGPNLNEQYF	TGTGCCAGCAGCCTCGCCAGGGGCCCCAACTTGAACGAGCAGTACTTC
TRBV7-2	TRBJ2-7	-	TRBD2	CASSLGSGSSYEQYF	TGTGCCAGCAGCTTGGGTAGCGGGAGCTCCTACGAGCAGTACTTC
TRBV5-4	TRBJ2-7	-	TRBD1	CASSYLRGNEQYF	TGTGCCAGCAGCTACCTCAGGGGGAACGAGCAGTACTTC
TRBV5-1	TRBJ1-4	-	-	CASSDDLGAKLFF	TGCGCCAGCAGCGATGACCTGGGGGCAAAACTGTTTTTT
TRBV6-6	TRBJ2-1	-	-	CASSYESAPYNEQFF	TGTGCCAGCAGTTACGAGTCCGCCCCCTACAATGAGCAGTTCTTC
TRBV15	TRBJ2-7	-	-	CATSRQGTYEQYF	TGTGCCACCAGCAGACAGGGTACCTACGAGCAGTACTTC
TRBV10-1	TRBJ2-7	-	-	CASSDGQGDEQYF	TGCGCCAGCAGTGACGGGCAGGGCGACGAGCAGTACTTC
TRBV19	TRBJ1-3	-	-	CATQKPGGNTIYF	TGTGCCACTCAAAAGCCCGGAGGAAACACCATATATTTT
TRBV11-3	TRBJ2-3	-	TRBD2	CASSQGGGADTQYF	TGTGCCAGCAGCCAGGGCGGGGGGGCAGATACGCAGTATTTT
TRBV10-3	TRBJ2-5	-	-	CAISGQAEETQYF	TGTGCCATCAGCGGGCAGGCTGAAGAGACCCAGTACTTC
TRBV6-6	TRBJ1-4	-	-	CATQGVSATNEKLFF	TGTGCCACGCAAGGGGTCTCCGCAACTAATGAAAAACTGTTTTTT
TRBV28	TRBJ2-3	-	TRBD1	CASSRDRVTDTQYF	TGTGCCAGCAGTAGAGACAGGGTCACAGATACGCAGTATTTT
TRBV18	TRBJ2-5	-	-	CASSPQRAQETQYF	TGTGCCAGCTCACCACAGCGGGCCCAAGAGACCCAGTACTTC
TRBV7-9	TRBJ2-1	-	TRBD2	CASSLGTSGNEQFF	TGTGCCAGCAGCTTAGGGACTAGCGGGAACGAGCAGTTCTTC
TRBV5-1	TRBJ1-3	-	TRBD1	CASSTGQGGNTIYF	TGCGCCAGCAGCACCGGACAGGGTGGAAACACCATATATTTT
TRBV18	TRBJ2-5	once	-	CASSRAGPPETQYF	TGTGCCAGCTCAAGGGCAGGGCCCCCAGAGACCCAGTACTTC
TRBV9	TRBJ2-7	-	TRBD2	CASSVVPGRAVGEQYF	TGTGCCAGCAGCGTAGTACCCGGGAGGGCCGTCGGCGAGCAGTACTTC
TRBV4-3	TRBJ2-7	-	TRBD1	CASSHSFPETGNEQYF	TGCGCCAGCAGCCATTCTTTTCCCGAGACAGGGAACGAGCAGTACTTC
TRBV5-5	TRBJ2-7	-	-	CASSWGRYEQYF	TGTGCCAGCAGTTGGGGGAGGTACGAGCAGTACTTC
TRBV11-2	TRBJ2-7	-	TRBD2	CASSYSGMENEQYF	TGTGCCAGCAGCTACAGCGGGATGGAAAACGAGCAGTACTTC
TRBV5-4	TRBJ2-5	-	-	CASRRAQETQYF	TGTGCCAGCAGGCGGGCCCAAGAGACCCAGTACTTC
TRBV19	TRBJ2-1	few	-	CASSIFSGSSYNEQFF	TGTGCCAGTAGTATCTTTAGCGGTTCCTCCTACAATGAGCAGTTCTTC
TRBV7-3	TRBJ2-1	-	-	CASSYTPGTEQFF	TGTGCCAGCAGCTACACTCCCGGGACAGAGCAGTTCTTC
TRBV2	TRBJ2-2	-	-	CASSEIVGGNTGELFF	TGTGCCAGCAGTGAAATAGTCGGGGGAAACACCGGGGAGCTGTTTTTT
TRBV5-1	TRBJ2-1	-	-	CASSLEGASYNEQFF	TGCGCCAGCAGCTTGGAGGGCGCTTCCTACAATGAGCAGTTCTTC
TRBV7-9	TRBJ2-3	-	-	CASSLEGQGRGTDTQYF	TGTGCCAGCAGCTTAGAAGGGCAGGGCCGTGGCACAGATACGCAGTATTTT
TRBV28	TRBJ2-7	-	TRBD2	CASSYDWSSGRSYEQYF	TGTGCCAGCAGCTACGACTGGAGTAGCGGGAGATCCTACGAGCAGTACTTC
TRBV15	TRBJ2-2	-	-	CATSREGRPGTGELFF	TGTGCCACCAGCAGAGAGGGGAGGCCGGGCACCGGGGAGCTGTTTTTT
TRBV18	TRBJ2-1	-	TRBD2	CASSPNSGPDNEQFF	TGTGCCAGCTCACCTAATAGCGGGCCAGACAATGAGCAGTTCTTC
TRBV5-1	TRBJ2-6	once	-	CASSLGVSSGANVLTF	TGCGCCAGCAGCTTGGGTGTGAGCTCTGGGGCCAACGTCCTGACTTTC
TRBV29-1	TRBJ2-1	-	TRBD1	CSVDRASYNEQFF	TGCAGCGTCGACAGGGCGTCCTACAATGAGCAGTTCTTC
TRBV4-2	TRBJ2-3	-	-	CASSQGSFPSAKRTDTQYF	TGTGCCAGCAGCCAAGGGTCTTTTCCTAGCGCAAAACGCACAGATACGCAGTATTTT
TRBV5-1	TRBJ2-3	once	TRBD1	CASSLQGGPDTQYF	TGCGCCAGCAGCTTACAGGGGGGCCCAGATACGCAGTATTTT
TRBV7-2	TRBJ2-1	-	-	CASSLGTGQGPWNEQFF	TGTGCCAGCAGCTTAGGGACTGGGCAGGGGCCGTGGAATGAGCAGTTCTTC